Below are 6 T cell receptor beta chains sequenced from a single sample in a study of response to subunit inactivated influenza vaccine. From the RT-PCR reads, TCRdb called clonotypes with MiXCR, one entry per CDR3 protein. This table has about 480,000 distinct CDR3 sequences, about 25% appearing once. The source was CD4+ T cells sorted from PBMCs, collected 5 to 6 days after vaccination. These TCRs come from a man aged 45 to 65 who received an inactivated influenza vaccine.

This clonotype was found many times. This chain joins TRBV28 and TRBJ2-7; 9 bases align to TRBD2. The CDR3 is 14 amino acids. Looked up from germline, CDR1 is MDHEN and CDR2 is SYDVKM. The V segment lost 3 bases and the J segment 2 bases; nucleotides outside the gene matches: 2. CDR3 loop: CASSFLAGAYEQYF. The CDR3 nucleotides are TGTGCCAGCAGTTTCTTAGCGGGAGCCTACGAGCAGTACTTC.

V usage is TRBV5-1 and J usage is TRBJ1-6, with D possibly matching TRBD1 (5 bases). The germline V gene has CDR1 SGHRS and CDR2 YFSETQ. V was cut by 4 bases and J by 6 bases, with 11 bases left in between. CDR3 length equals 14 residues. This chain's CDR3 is CASSAGTANSPLHF. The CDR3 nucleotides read TGCGCCAGCAGCGCCGGGACGGCTAATTCACCCCTCCACTTT.

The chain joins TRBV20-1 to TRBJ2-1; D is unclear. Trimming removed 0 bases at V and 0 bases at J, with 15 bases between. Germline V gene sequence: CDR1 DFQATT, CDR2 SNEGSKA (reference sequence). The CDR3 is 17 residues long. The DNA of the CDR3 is TGCAGTGCTAGAGATCTCCAGGCGAAAAGCTCCTACAATGAGCAGTTCTTC. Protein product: CSARDLQAKSSYNEQFF.

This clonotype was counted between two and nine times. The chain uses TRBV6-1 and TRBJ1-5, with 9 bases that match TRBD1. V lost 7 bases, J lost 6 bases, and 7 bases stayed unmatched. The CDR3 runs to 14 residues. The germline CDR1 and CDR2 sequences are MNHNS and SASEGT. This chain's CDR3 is CASNHGTGSQPQHF. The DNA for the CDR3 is TGTGCCAGCAACCACGGGACAGGGAGTCAGCCCCAGCATTTT.

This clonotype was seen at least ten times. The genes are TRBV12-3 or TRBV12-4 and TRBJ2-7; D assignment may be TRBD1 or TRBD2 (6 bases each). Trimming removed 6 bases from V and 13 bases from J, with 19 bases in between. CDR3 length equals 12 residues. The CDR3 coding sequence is TGTGCCAGCAGCCAATGGGGGGCTCTTATCTACTTC. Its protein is CASSQWGALIYF.

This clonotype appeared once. The CDR3 DNA sequence: TGCGCCACCCAACACTCGGCTAGCGTAGACAATGAGCAGTTCTTC. Residues: CATQHSASVDNEQFF. The chain recombines TRBV5-1 with TRBJ2-1, with a weak D call TRBD2 (6 bases). This CDR3 is 15 amino acids long. Trimming took off 9 bases at V and 5 bases at J, with 21 bases between the two ends. Germline V gene sequence: CDR1 SGHRS, CDR2 YFSETQ.